This record concerns one TCR beta chain sequence. No antigen is known for it. This record comes from a study of cytomegalovirus exposure and HLA in healthy donors. Study observations and caveats: The study put 150 or so TCR beta chains on its list as cytomegalovirus-associated. Later on, an analysis showed TCR association rates differing by HLA locus, with DRB1 the most and HLA-C the fewest.

V shed 1 base and J 2 bases; nucleotides not matched to a gene: 5. Germline V gene sequence: CDR1 SGDLS, CDR2 YYNGEE. The CDR3 loop spans 16 amino acids. The PCR made use of 60 Vbeta and 13 Jbeta primers. Sequencing used immunoSEQ multiplex PCR; TCRdb keeps in-frame clones, though not all of them. Found here are 120,000 to 150,000 clones, just over 70% of them singletons; the top ten hold 1.5% to 2%. This chain connects TRBV9 to TRBJ2-1; 8 nucleotides agree with TRBD2. The sample consisted of PBMCs. The sequence came from a woman in her twenties or thirties in good health and CMV-seronegative. In nucleotides, the CDR3 is TGTGCCAGCAGCGTAAGGGCGGGAGGCCCCTACAATGAGCAGTTCTTC. Translation: CASSVRAGGPYNEQFF.